This T cell receptor (beta chain) was sequenced for a study of cytomegalovirus exposure and HLA in healthy donors. Points from the study as a whole: Donors were assumed by presence/absence analyses to have roughly uniform sequencing depth. Fewer N-insertions (relative to the 666-donor mean) were reportedly seen in an Asian-associated ancestry cluster in a later analysis. Looking again later, the authors saw that most CMV-associated TCR beta chains seemed HLA-restricted. TCR beta chain V- and J-gene trimming was linked, in a later analysis, to a missense variant in DCLRE1C.

PCR employed 60 Vbeta and 13 Jbeta primers. The data were produced by immunoSEQ multiplex PCR, yet TCRdb's version contains in-frame clones alone and is incomplete. This table holds about 140,000 clones, 60% to 75% found once. This CDR3 comprises 13 residues. Germline V gene sequence: CDR1 KGHSH, CDR2 LQKENI. The V and J ends lost 6 bases and 0 bases respectively, with 8 bases between them. This clone appeared a few times. Its specificity is unknown. The receptor was derived from a human donor in good health. V is TRBV18 and J is TRBJ1-1; D gene unclear. Sequenced material: PBMCs. The CDR3 protein is CASSRTVNTEAFF. Here the CDR3 DNA reads TGTGCCAGCTCCCGGACTGTGAACACTGAAGCTTTCTTT.